The entry that follows covers one TCR beta chain sequence. The antigen remains undetermined. The source of the sample is a study of T cells in localized non-small cell lung cancer. Repertoires were generated with immunoSEQ multiplex PCR, while TCRdb's copy carries only in-frame clones and drops some. Among around 94,000 clones listed, roughly 90% were seen once. Points from the study as a whole: For the top 100 tumor clones, a median around 61 also appeared in adjacent lung. The study linked higher blood T cell density to longer overall survival.

Trimming took 1 base from V and 7 from J; bases not matched to a gene: 4. There are 14 residues in the CDR3. Germline CDR1 reads SGHAT; CDR2 reads FQDESV (reference sequence). The sequence was obtained from a man aged 35 to 69 with stage I squamous cell lung carcinoma. The starting material was peripheral blood, obtained before any cancer treatment. The V gene is TRBV11-1, the J gene TRBJ1-2; 9 bases match TRBD1. The CDR3 DNA is TGTGCCAGCAGCTTAGGGGACAGGGTTCGTGGCTACACCTTC. Its translation: CASSLGDRVRGYTF. Together with reference TRBV11-1 and TRBJ1-2, the CDR3 gives the full variable domain: EAEVAQSPRYKITEKSQAVAFWCDPISGHATLYWYRQILGQGPELLVQFQDESVVDDSQLPKDRFSAERLKGVDSTLKIQPAELGDSAMYLCASSLGDRVRGYTFGSGTRLTVV.